The 7 T cell receptor beta chains presented below share a single source sample, sequenced in a study of molecular identifiers for immune sequencing clone quantification (dated by TCRdb to the late 2010s). Libraries were built with PCR. Sequencing relied on an Illumina HiSeq 4000. In TCRdb, the public reads were trimmed at Q25 with fastp and aligned with MiXCR, with productive beta chains retained. Identical CDR3 proteins give one entry, which carries the most common genes and DNA. The sample table lists around 480,000 distinct CDR3 sequences, over 20% of them with a count of one. In total, the top ten clones hold 0.7% to 1% of the sample. Sequencing was done on a sample of naive CD8+ T cells from blood, with Jurkat cell RNA spiked in. The cell subset or site label corresponds to: FACS-sorted CD8+CD4-CCR7+CD45RA+ naive T cells. These receptors came from a human donor in good health. Some libraries in this study had Jurkat cell RNA spiked in.

On this clonotype: A read error may explain this, as a much larger clone is one base away. The rearrangement links TRBV28 to TRBJ2-3, with D perhaps TRBD1 or TRBD2 (6 bases each). Germline V gene data show CDR1 as MDHEN and CDR2 as SYDVKM. The CDR3 extends over 16 amino acids. The CDR3 DNA is TGTGGCAGCAGTTCTTGGAGGGGGGAGCAGATAGATACGCAGTATTTT. It specifies CGSSSWRGEQIDTQYF.

As to this clonotype: A much larger clone differs from this one at a single base, so this may be a read error. The chain combines TRBV9 with TRBJ1-6, with D possibly being TRBD1 (6 bases). The germline CDR1 and CDR2 sequences are SGDLS and YYNGEE. Trimming stripped 1 base from V and 5 bases from J, with 10 bases between. This CDR3 comprises 15 residues. The CDR3 coding sequence is TGTGCCAGCAGCGTACCCACAGGGCATAATTCACCCCTCCACTTT. This encodes CASSVPTGHNSPLHF. Filled out from reference TRBV9 and TRBJ1-6, the complete variable domain reads DSGVTQTPKHLITATGQRVTLRCSPRSGDLSVYWYQQSLDQGLQFLIQYYNGEERAKGNILERFSAQQFPDLHSELNLSSLELGDSALYFCASSVPTGHNSPLHFGNGTRLTVT.

This clonotype was seen repeatedly, ten times or more. This CDR3 is CASSQGLAGQETQYF. CDR3 DNA sequence: TGCGCCAGCAGCCAAGGACTAGCGGGGCAAGAGACCCAGTACTTC. This chain connects TRBV5-1 to TRBJ2-5; TRBD2 matches at 12 bases. V dropped 4 bases and J dropped 2; count of bases not matched to a gene: 3. This CDR3 comprises 15 residues. Per germline, CDR1 SGHRS and CDR2 YFSETQ.

This clonotype came up a few times. The rearrangement links TRBV4-2 to TRBJ2-6, with TRBD1 identical over 7 bases. The CDR3 is 14 residues long. V gave up 2 bases and J gave up 13 bases; unmatched junction bases: 8. Germline CDR1 and CDR2: LGHNA and YNFKEQ. CDR3 bases: TGTGCCAGCAGCCAACTAGGGGACAGTCAGGTCCTGACTTTC. Translating it yields CASSQLGDSQVLTF.

This clonotype has at least ten counts. The chain links TRBV4-1 to TRBJ1-1, with D perhaps matching TRBD1 (5 bases). Germline V lookup: CDR1 MGHRA, CDR2 YSYEKL. The CDR3 spans 15 residues. V was cut by 1 base and J by 4 bases, with 13 bases left in between. CDR3 sequence: CASSQGGGAGTEAFF. In DNA, the CDR3 is TGCGCCAGCAGCCAAGGAGGAGGGGCTGGCACTGAAGCTTTCTTT.

This clonotype was found many times. The chain carries TRBV20-1 and TRBJ1-5; 8 positions match TRBD1. V lost 5 bases, J lost 4 bases, and 10 bases stayed unmatched. Germline V CDR1 and CDR2: DFQATT, SNEGSKA (reference sequence). CDR3 size: 15 residues. In DNA, the CDR3 is TGCAGTGCTGGAACCGGACAGGGCTGGAATCAGCCCCAGCATTTT. This translates into CSAGTGQGWNQPQHF.

The table lists this clonotype with a few counts. The chain employs TRBV30 and TRBJ2-3; D could derive from TRBD1 or TRBD2 (6 bases each). Per germline, CDR1 GTSNPN and CDR2 SVGIG (reference sequence). The ends were cut back, 2 bases at V and 11 bases at J, with 17 bases in the middle. The CDR3 spans 13 residues. CDR3 sequence reads: CAWSTGLRGEQYF. CDR3 coding DNA: TGTGCCTGGAGTACCGGACTAAGGGGGGAGCAGTATTTT.